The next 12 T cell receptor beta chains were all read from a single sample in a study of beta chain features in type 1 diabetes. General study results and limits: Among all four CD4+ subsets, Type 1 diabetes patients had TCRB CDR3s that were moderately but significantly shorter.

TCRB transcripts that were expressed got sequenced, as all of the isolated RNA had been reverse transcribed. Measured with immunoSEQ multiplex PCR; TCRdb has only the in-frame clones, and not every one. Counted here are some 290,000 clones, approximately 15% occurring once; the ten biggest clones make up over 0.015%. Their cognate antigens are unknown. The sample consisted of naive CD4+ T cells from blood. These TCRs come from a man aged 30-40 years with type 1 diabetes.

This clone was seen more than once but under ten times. The CDR3 nucleotides read TGTGCCAGCAGTTACCCAGCGGGGGGGGTAGACTACGAGCAGTACTTC. The encoded protein is CASSYPAGGVDYEQYF. The rearrangement links TRBV6-6 to TRBJ2-7; TRBD2 matches at 10 bases. Trimming took 2 bases from V and 3 from J; bases not matched to a gene: 7. The germline gives CDR1 MNHNY, CDR2 SVGAGI (reference sequence). This CDR3 has 16 amino acids.

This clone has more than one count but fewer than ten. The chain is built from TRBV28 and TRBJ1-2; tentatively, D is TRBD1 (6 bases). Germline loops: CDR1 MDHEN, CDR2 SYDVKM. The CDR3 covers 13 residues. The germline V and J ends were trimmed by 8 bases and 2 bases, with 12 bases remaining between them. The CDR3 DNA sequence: TGTGCCAGCGCCGTTGGACAGAACTATGGCTACACCTTC. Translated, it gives CASAVGQNYGYTF.

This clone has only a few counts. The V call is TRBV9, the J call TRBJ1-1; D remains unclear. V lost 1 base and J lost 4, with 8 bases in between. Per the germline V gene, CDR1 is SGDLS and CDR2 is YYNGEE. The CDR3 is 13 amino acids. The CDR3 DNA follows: TGTGCCAGCAGCGTAACCGGAGGCACTGAAGCTTTCTTT. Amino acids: CASSVTGGTEAFF.

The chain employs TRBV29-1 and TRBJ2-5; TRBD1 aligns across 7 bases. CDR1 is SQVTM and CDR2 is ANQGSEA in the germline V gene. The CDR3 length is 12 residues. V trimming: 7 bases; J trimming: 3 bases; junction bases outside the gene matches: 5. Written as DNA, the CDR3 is TGCAGCGAATGGACAGGAGAAGAGACCCAGTACTTC. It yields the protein CSEWTGEETQYF.

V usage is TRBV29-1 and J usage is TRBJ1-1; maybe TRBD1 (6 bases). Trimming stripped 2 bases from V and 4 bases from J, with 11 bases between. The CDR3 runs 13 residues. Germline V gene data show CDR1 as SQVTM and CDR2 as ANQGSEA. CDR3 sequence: CSVERTGSTEAFF. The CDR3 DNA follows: TGCAGCGTTGAAAGAACAGGGAGCACTGAAGCTTTCTTT.

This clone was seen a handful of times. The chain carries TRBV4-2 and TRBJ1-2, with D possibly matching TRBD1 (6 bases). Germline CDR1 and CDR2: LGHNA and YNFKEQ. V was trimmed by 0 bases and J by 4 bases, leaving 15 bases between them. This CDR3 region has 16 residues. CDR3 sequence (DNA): TGTGCCAGCAGCCAAGAAACAGGGACCTCACGCTATGGCTACACCTTC. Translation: CASSQETGTSRYGYTF.

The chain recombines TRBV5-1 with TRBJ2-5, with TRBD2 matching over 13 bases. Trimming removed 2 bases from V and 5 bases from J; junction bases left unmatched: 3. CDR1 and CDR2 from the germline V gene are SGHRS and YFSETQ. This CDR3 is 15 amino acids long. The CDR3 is CASSFGTSGTETQYF. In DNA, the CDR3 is TGCGCCAGCAGCTTTGGGACTAGCGGGACTGAGACCCAGTACTTC.

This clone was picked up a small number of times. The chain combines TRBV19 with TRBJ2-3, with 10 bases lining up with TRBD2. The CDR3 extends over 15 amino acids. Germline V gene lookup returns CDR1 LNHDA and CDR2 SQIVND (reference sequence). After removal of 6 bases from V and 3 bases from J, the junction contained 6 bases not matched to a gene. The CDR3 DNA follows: TGTGCCAGTAGGCCACCGGGACTAGCGACAGATACGCAGTATTTT. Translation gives CASRPPGLATDTQYF.

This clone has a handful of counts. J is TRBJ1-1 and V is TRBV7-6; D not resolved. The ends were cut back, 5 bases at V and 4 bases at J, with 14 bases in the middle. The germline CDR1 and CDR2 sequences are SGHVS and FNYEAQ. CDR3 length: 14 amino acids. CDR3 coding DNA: TGTGCCAGCAGCCCGGAACCGGGGAGCACTGAAGCTTTCTTT. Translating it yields CASSPEPGSTEAFF.

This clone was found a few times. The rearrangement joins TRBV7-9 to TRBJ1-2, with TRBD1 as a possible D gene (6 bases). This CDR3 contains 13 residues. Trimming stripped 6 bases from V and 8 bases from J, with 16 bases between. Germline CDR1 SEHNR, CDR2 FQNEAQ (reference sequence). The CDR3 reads CASSKDRVAGYTF. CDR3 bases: TGTGCCAGCAGTAAGGACAGAGTTGCCGGCTACACCTTC.

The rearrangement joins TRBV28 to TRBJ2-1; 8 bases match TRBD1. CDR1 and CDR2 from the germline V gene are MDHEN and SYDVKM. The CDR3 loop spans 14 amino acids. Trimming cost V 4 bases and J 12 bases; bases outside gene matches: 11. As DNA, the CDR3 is TGTGCCAGCAGTTCGACCCTGACAGGGGATGCGCAGTTCTTC. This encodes CASSSTLTGDAQFF.

The DNA for the CDR3 is TGTGCCACCGCGGGGGAAAGCGGGCAGCCCCAGCATTTT. It codes for CATAGESGQPQHF. J is TRBJ1-5 and V is TRBV2; TRBD1 might be the D (5 bases). The CDR3 consists of 13 residues. Germline V gives CDR1 SNHLY, CDR2 FYNNEI. V lost 10 bases and J lost 7, with 17 bases in between.